One sample yielded the 3 T cell receptor beta chains listed below, sequenced in a study of blood T cell repertoires in COVID-19. Some clones are missing from TCRdb's copy, which holds only in-frame ones; the method was immunoSEQ multiplex PCR. The sample has fewer than 450,000 clones; roughly 88% are singletons. The source material was PBMCs or T cells enriched from blood (not recorded which). These receptors were obtained from a man between 18 and 35 years old who had recovered from COVID-19.

V and J are TRBV28 and TRBJ2-7; TRBD2 matches at 8 bases. This CDR3 region has 18 residues. Trimming removed 7 bases from V and 0 bases from J; junction bases left unmatched: 17. Germline V lookup: CDR1 MDHEN, CDR2 SYDVKM. CDR3: CASTLGGEWREDSYEQYF. Here the CDR3 DNA reads TGTGCCAGCACCCTCGGGGGGGAATGGCGGGAGGACTCCTACGAGCAGTACTTC.

The V and J genes are TRBV18 and TRBJ1-1; D ambiguous. Germline loops: CDR1 KGHSH, CDR2 LQKENI. The CDR3 runs to 12 residues. V lost 4 bases and J 6 bases, leaving 9 bases between the germline ends. The CDR3 sequence: CASSRAMAEAFF. In DNA form, the CDR3 reads TGTGCCAGCTCACGAGCAATGGCTGAAGCTTTCTTT.

This chain joins TRBV10-3 and TRBJ2-3; unclear D gene. The CDR3 is 14 amino acids. V lost 3 bases and J 2 bases, leaving 9 bases between the germline ends. CDR1 is ENHRY and CDR2 is SYGVKD in the germline V gene. CDR3 nucleotide sequence: TGTGCCATCAGTGATCCTGGCCACACAGATACGCAGTATTTT. This sequence encodes CAISDPGHTDTQYF.